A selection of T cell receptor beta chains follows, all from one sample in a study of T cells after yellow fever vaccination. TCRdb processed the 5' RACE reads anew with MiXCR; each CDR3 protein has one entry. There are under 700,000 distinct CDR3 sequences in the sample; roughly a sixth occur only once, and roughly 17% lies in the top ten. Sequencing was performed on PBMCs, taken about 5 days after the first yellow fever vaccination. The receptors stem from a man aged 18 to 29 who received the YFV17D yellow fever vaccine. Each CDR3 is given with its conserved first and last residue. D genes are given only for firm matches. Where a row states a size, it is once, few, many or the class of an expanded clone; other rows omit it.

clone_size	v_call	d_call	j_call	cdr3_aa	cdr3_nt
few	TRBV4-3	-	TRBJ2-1	CASSQDLGGPPTNEQFF	TGCGCCAGCAGCCAAGATCTAGGGGGGCCACCGACTAATGAGCAGTTCTTC
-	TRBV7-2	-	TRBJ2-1	CASSPGLGPTEQFF	TGTGCCAGCAGCCCAGGACTCGGTCCTACTGAGCAGTTCTTC
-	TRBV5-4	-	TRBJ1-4	CVSSSAGGEEEKLFF	TGTGTCAGCAGCTCTGCGGGTGGGGAGGAGGAAAAACTGTTTTTT
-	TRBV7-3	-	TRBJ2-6	CASSLSGGGLGANVLTF	TGTGCCAGCAGCTTATCCGGTGGTGGGCTTGGGGCCAACGTCCTGACTTTC
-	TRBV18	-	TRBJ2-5	CASSPGKQETQYF	TGTGCCAGCTCACCAGGGAAACAAGAGACCCAGTACTTC
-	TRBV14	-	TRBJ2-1	CASSRSLQGGEQFF	TGTGCCAGCAGCCGATCCCTCCAGGGAGGTGAGCAGTTCTTC
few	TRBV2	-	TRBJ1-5	CAVKHGRDQPQHF	TGTGCCGTCAAACACGGAAGGGATCAGCCCCAGCATTTT
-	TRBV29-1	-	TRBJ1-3	CSVEGETGNTIYF	TGCAGCGTTGAAGGGGAAACTGGAAACACCATATATTTT
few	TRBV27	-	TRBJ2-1	CASSFPPSYNEQFF	TGTGCCAGCAGTTTCCCCCCTTCCTACAATGAGCAGTTCTTC
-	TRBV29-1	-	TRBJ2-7	CSVEIGTRRSYEQYF	TGCAGCGTTGAAATCGGGACTCGGCGCTCCTACGAGCAGTACTTC
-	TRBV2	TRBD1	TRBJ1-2	CASSRQGAQGGYTF	TGTGCCAGCAGTCGACAGGGGGCGCAGGGTGGCTACACCTTC
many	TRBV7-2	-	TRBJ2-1	CASSLVLRGGNEQFF	TGTGCCAGCAGCTTAGTTCTTCGGGGTGGCAATGAGCAGTTCTTC
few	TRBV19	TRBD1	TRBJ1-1	CASSSGTGRMNTEAFF	TGTGCCAGTAGTTCGGGGACAGGAAGGATGAACACTGAAGCTTTCTTT
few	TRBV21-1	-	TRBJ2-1	CASSKGQASSYNEQFF	TGTGCCAGCAGCAAGGGACAGGCATCGTCCTACAATGAGCAGTTCTTC
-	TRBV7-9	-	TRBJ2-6	CASSLVTGANVLTF	TGTGCCAGCAGCTTAGTCACGGGGGCCAACGTCCTGACTTTC
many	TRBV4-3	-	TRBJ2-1	CASSHLDRVYNEQFF	TGCGCCAGCAGCCATTTGGACAGAGTCTACAATGAGCAGTTCTTC
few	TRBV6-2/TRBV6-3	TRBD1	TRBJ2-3	CASSYSGTGSTDTQYF	TGTGCCAGCAGTTACTCAGGGACAGGGTCAACAGATACGCAGTATTTT
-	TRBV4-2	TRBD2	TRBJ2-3	CASSQERGTSPQYF	TGTGCCAGCAGCCAAGAACGGGGGACTAGCCCGCAGTATTTT
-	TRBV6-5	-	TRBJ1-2	CASSYGSAYTYGYTF	TGTGCCAGCAGTTACGGGTCAGCGTACACCTATGGCTACACCTTC
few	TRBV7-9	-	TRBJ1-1	CASSLAMMNTEAFF	TGTGCCAGCAGCTTAGCGATGATGAACACTGAAGCTTTCTTT
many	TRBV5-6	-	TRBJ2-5	CASSRRSLGGETQYF	TGTGCCAGCAGCCGAAGATCGTTGGGAGGAGAGACCCAGTACTTC
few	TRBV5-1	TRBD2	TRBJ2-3	CASGQTGGAPVDTQYF	TGCGCCAGCGGCCAGACGGGGGGGGCTCCAGTTGATACGCAGTATTTT
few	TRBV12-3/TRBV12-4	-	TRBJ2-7	CASRKRGGLHEQYF	TGTGCCAGCAGGAAGAGGGGGGGCCTTCACGAGCAGTACTTC
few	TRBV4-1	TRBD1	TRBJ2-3	CASRTGINTDTQYF	TGCGCCAGCAGGACAGGGATTAACACAGATACGCAGTATTTT
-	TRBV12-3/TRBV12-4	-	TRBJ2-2	CASSSRWRINTGELFF	TGTGCCAGCAGTTCCCGGTGGAGGATCAACACCGGGGAGCTGTTTTTT
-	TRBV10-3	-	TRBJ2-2	CAIGRGKSSGELFF	TGTGCCATCGGTAGGGGGAAGTCCTCCGGGGAGCTGTTTTTT
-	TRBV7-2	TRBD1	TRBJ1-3	CASSPWTGSSGNTIYF	TGTGCCAGCAGCCCCTGGACAGGAAGCTCTGGAAACACCATATATTTT
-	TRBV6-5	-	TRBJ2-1	CASSYSPRTFYEQFF	TGTGCCAGCAGTTACTCCCCCAGGACGTTCTATGAGCAGTTCTTC
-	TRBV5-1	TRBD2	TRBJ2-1	CASSYLGLAEDYNEQFF	TGCGCCAGCAGCTATCTAGGACTAGCGGAGGATTACAATGAGCAGTTCTTC
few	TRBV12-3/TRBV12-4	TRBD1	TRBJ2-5	CASRMTGAETQYF	TGTGCCAGCAGGATGACAGGGGCGGAGACCCAGTACTTC
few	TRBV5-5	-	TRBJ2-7	CASSLASSKTAYEQYF	TGTGCCAGCAGCTTGGCCTCGAGTAAAACAGCCTACGAGCAGTACTTC
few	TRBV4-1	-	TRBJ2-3	CASSQDVQWNTDTQYF	TGCGCCAGCAGCCAAGACGTTCAGTGGAACACAGATACGCAGTATTTT
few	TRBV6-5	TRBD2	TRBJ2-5	CASRLTSGEPGTQYF	TGTGCCAGCAGATTGACTAGCGGGGAGCCGGGGACCCAGTACTTC
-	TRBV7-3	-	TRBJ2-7	CASSVGTGVGYEQYF	TGTGCCAGCAGCGTCGGGACGGGCGTGGGCTACGAGCAGTACTTC
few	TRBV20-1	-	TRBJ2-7	CSANPRGMGTYEQYF	TGCAGTGCGAACCCCAGAGGGATGGGGACCTACGAGCAGTACTTC
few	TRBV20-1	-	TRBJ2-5	CSARDPERAARETQYF	TGCAGTGCTAGAGATCCGGAGAGGGCCGCCCGGGAGACCCAGTACTTC
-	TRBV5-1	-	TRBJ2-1	CASSARYSRSNEQFF	TGCGCCAGCAGCGCGAGGTACAGTCGGAGCAATGAGCAGTTCTTC
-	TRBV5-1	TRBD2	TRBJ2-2	CASSFGREAGELFF	TGCGCCAGCAGCTTCGGGAGGGAGGCCGGGGAGCTGTTTTTT
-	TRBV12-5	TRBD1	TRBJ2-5	CASGPWTGRQETQYF	TGTGCTAGTGGTCCATGGACAGGGAGACAAGAGACCCAGTACTTC
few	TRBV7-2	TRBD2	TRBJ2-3	CASSRGLAGGLPSLQYF	TGTGCCAGCAGTCGGGGACTAGCGGGGGGCCTACCTAGTTTGCAGTATTTT
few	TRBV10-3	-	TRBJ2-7	CAIQTDTTYEQYF	TGTGCCATACAGACAGATACCACCTACGAGCAGTACTTC
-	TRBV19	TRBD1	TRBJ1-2	CASRTGTDQFYGYTF	TGTGCCAGCAGAACCGGGACAGACCAATTCTATGGCTACACCTTC
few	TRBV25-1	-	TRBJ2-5	CASSLGRGAGETQYF	TGTGCCAGCAGTTTGGGCAGGGGCGCGGGGGAGACCCAGTACTTC
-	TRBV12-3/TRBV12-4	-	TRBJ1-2	CASSLWEEGGYTF	TGTGCCAGCAGTTTATGGGAGGAGGGTGGCTACACCTTC
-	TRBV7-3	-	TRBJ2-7	CASSLSPRGDIYEQYF	TGTGCCAGCAGCTTAAGTCCTCGCGGGGATATCTACGAGCAGTACTTC